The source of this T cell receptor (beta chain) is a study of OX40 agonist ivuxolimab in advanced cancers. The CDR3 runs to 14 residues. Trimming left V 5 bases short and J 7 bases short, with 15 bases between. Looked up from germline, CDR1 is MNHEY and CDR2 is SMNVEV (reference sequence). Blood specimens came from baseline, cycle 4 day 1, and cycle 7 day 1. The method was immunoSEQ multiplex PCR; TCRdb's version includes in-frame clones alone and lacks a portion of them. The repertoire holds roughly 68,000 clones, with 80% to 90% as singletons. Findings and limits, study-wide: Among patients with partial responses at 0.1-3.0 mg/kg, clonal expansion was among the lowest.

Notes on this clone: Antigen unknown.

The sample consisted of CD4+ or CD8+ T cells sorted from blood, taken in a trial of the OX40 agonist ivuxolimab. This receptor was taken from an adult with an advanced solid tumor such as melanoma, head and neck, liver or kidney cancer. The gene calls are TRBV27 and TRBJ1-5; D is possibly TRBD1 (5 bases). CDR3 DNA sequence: TGTGCCAGCAGTAGGGCCAGGGTCGGGCAGCCCCAGCATTTT. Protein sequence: CASSRARVGQPQHF.